Presented here are 25 T cell receptor beta chains from one specimen sequenced in a study of HIV-infected patients and healthy controls (dated by TCRdb to between 2012 and 2015). The study collected follow-up blood from HIV-infected patients roughly three months, about 14 weeks, after antiretroviral therapy began. Since whole blood was used without any cell fractionation, the repertoire reflected all peripheral T cells in unsorted form. Libraries were prepared through 5' RACE. The sample was run on an Illumina MiSeq. SuperScript III was used to reverse transcribe 500 ng RNA with primers targeting the alpha and beta constant regions. Separate alpha and beta chain libraries were generated by chain-specific third strand synthesis with multiplexing indices. TCRdb applied fastp at Q25 and MiXCR to the public reads, then kept only in-frame beta chains. Rows are unified per CDR3 protein, each entry keeping the most common DNA and genes. Across this sample there are about 8,600 distinct CDR3 sequences, with about 8.4% seen only once. In total, the top ten clones hold about 10% of the sample.

The material sequenced was blood, taken during antiretroviral therapy. Every receptor here comes from an adult with HIV infection.

By share, this clonotype counts as medium-sized. The chain joins TRBV29-1 to TRBJ2-7; D is perhaps TRBD2 (6 bases). The germline V and J ends were trimmed by 5 bases and 6 bases, with 23 bases remaining between them. Germline lookup yields CDR1 SQVTM and CDR2 ANQGSEA. The CDR3 runs 15 residues. The CDR3 region has the DNA TGCAGCGTTTCCCCTTCTGTGCGGGGCCCTTCCGAGCAGTACTTC. This encodes CSVSPSVRGPSEQYF.

The V call is TRBV24-1, the J call TRBJ2-1; D possibly corresponds to TRBD1 (7 bases). Germline V gene lookup returns CDR1 KGHDR and CDR2 SFDVKD. Trimming shortened V by 12 bases and J by 2 bases, and 16 bases separated the two germline ends. This CDR3 region has 14 residues. The CDR3: CASSRGAPYNEQFF. DNA of the CDR3: TGTGCCTCATCCAGGGGGGCCCCCTACAATGAGCAGTTCTTC.

This clonotype is deemed medium-sized. The chain couples TRBV6-5 to TRBJ2-5, with TRBD1 matching over 9 bases. The germline CDR1 and CDR2 sequences are MNHEY and SVGAGI. The J segment lost 3 bases and the V segment lost 4 bases, leaving 6 bases of the junction unmatched. This CDR3 spans 15 amino acids. Written as DNA, the CDR3 is TGTGCCAGCAGTTCGCCGGGACAGGGAAAAGAGACCCAGTACTTC. Translating gives CASSSPGQGKETQYF.

This clonotype was picked up many times. V and J are TRBV7-2 and TRBJ2-7, with 13 bases matching TRBD2. J was trimmed by 2 bases and V by 1 base; bases with no gene match: 11. This CDR3 contains 19 residues. The V gene's germline CDR1 is SGHTA and CDR2 FQGNSA. The CDR3 DNA sequence: TGTGCCAGCAGCTTAGACTCGCGGACTAGCGGGAGAGGGACCTACGAGCAGTACTTC. It encodes CASSLDSRTSGRGTYEQYF.

The chain employs TRBV28 and TRBJ2-7; D is possibly TRBD1 (6 bases). In germline, CDR1 is MDHEN, CDR2 SYDVKM. The CDR3 is 13 residues long. Trimming removed 6 bases from V and 2 bases from J, with 11 bases in between. As DNA, the CDR3 is TGTGCCAGCAGCCTACAGGGTACCTACGAGCAGTACTTC. Translating gives CASSLQGTYEQYF.

This clonotype was recorded at least ten times. In DNA, the CDR3 is TGCAGCGTTCTACAGGGGACTGGGGCCAACGTCCTGACTTTC. This translates into CSVLQGTGANVLTF. The chain is built from TRBV29-1 and TRBJ2-6, with TRBD1 matching 7 bases. Germline-derived CDR1 and CDR2 are SQVTM and ANQGSEA. Losses at the gene ends were 5 bases for V and 2 bases for J; bases not matched to a gene: 3. The CDR3 is 14 amino acids.

By share of the sample, this clonotype is medium-sized (0.01 to 0.1%). The J gene is TRBJ2-3, the V gene TRBV27, with D tentatively TRBD2 (5 bases). The CDR3 spans 16 residues. V gave up 6 bases and J gave up 2 bases, with 18 bases separating them. Germline V CDR1 and CDR2: MNHEY, SMNVEV (reference sequence). Here the CDR3 DNA reads TGTGCCAGCAGCCCAACTCCGGGGAGATACACAGATACGCAGTATTTT. Translating it yields CASSPTPGRYTDTQYF.

This clonotype was detected ten times or more. The chain joins TRBV7-9 to TRBJ2-7; the D is unclear. Looked up from germline, CDR1 is SEHNR and CDR2 is FQNEAQ (reference sequence). The CDR3 contains 13 residues. V lost 1 base to trimming and J lost 2 bases, with 6 bases between them. CDR3 nucleotide sequence: TGTGCCAGCAGCTTAGTCCTTACCTACGAGCAGTACTTC. The encoded protein is CASSLVLTYEQYF.

This clonotype is labeled as medium-sized (0.01 to 0.1%). The genes are TRBV28 and TRBJ1-2, with D perhaps matching TRBD1 (5 bases). Trimming removed 2 bases from V and 4 bases from J, with 14 bases in between. Germline V gene data show CDR1 as MDHEN and CDR2 as SYDVKM. The CDR3 has 15 residues. The CDR3 here is CASSLGERGGYGYTF. CDR3 nucleotide sequence: TGTGCCAGCAGTTTAGGCGAACGGGGCGGCTATGGCTACACCTTC.

The J gene is TRBJ2-3, the V gene TRBV2; D might be TRBD1 (5 bases). V lost 2 bases to trimming and J lost 6 bases, with 12 bases between them. CDR3 length: 14 amino acids. From germline, CDR1 is SNHLY and CDR2 FYNNEI. The CDR3 sequence: CASSETFGHDTQYF. CDR3 in DNA: TGTGCCAGCAGTGAAACGTTCGGACATGATACGCAGTATTTT.

This clonotype ranks as medium-sized. This chain links TRBV7-9 with TRBJ2-7; 8 nucleotides agree with TRBD1. Germline values: CDR1 SEHNR, CDR2 FQNEAQ (reference sequence). The CDR3 runs 15 residues. Germline trimming cut 4 bases from V and 3 bases from J; bases unmatched to any gene: 8. CDR3 DNA sequence: TGTGCCAGCAGCTCTGAACTAACAGGGGGCTACGAGCAGTACTTC. Encoded protein: CASSSELTGGYEQYF.

In its sample, this clonotype is medium-sized. The chain joins TRBV12-3 or TRBV12-4 to TRBJ2-7; 7 bases agree with TRBD2. V was pared by 6 bases and J by 10 bases, with 6 bases of the junction left unmatched. The CDR3 is 11 residues long. The CDR3 here is CASSNEGLQYF. As DNA, the CDR3 is TGTGCCAGCAGCAACGAGGGACTACAGTACTTC.

The rearrangement uses TRBV6-2 or TRBV6-3 and TRBJ1-1; the D is unclear. This CDR3 is 12 amino acids long. Germline V gene data show CDR1 as MNHEY and CDR2 as SVGEGT. Trimming took 9 bases from V and 1 from J, leaving 9 bases between them. In DNA form, the CDR3 reads TGTGCCAGTGGAAGGGAGAACACTGAAGCTTTCTTT. It translates to CASGRENTEAFF.

In its sample, this clonotype is medium-sized. The chain recombines TRBV5-4 with TRBJ2-1, with 9 bases fitting TRBD2. The CDR3 totals 15 residues. J lost 8 bases, V lost 4 bases, and 10 bases had no gene match. Germline V gives CDR1 SGHNT, CDR2 YYREEE (reference sequence). CDR3 DNA: TGTGCCAGCAGCCGTCCCGGGACTAGCACCTATGAGCAGTTCTTC. Translating gives CASSRPGTSTYEQFF.

This clonotype is labeled medium-sized. V gene TRBV24-1 combines with J gene TRBJ2-5; D might be TRBD1 (5 bases). V gave up 5 bases and J gave up 2 bases, with 8 bases separating them. Germline V gives CDR1 KGHDR, CDR2 SFDVKD. The CDR3 is made up of 13 amino acids. For the CDR3, the DNA is TGTGCCACCAGTGGAAAGGGGCAAGAGACCCAGTACTTC. Translation gives CATSGKGQETQYF.

This clonotype was recorded a few times. V usage is TRBV28 and J usage is TRBJ2-6, with TRBD1 identical over 10 bases. Germline lookup yields CDR1 MDHEN and CDR2 SYDVKM. This CDR3 has 17 residues. V gave up 6 bases and J gave up 2 bases; unmatched junction bases: 7. CDR3 sequence reads: CASSRDRGKAGANVLTF. The CDR3 nucleotides read TGTGCCAGCAGCCGGGACAGGGGAAAGGCTGGGGCCAACGTCCTGACTTTC.

This sequence joins TRBV7-2 and TRBJ1-6, with D perhaps matching TRBD1 (5 bases). The germline gives CDR1 SGHTA, CDR2 FQGNSA. This CDR3 has 15 amino acids. V was trimmed by 1 base and J by 7 bases, leaving 11 bases between them. In DNA form, the CDR3 reads TGTGCCAGCAGCTTAGAGGCAGGGTTGAATTCACCCCTCCACTTT. It is translated as CASSLEAGLNSPLHF.

This clonotype is medium-sized (0.01 to 0.1%). The chain couples TRBV5-5 to TRBJ2-5; D is perhaps TRBD1 (5 bases). The CDR3 consists of 14 residues. V was pared by 0 bases and J by 1 base, with 7 bases between. CDR1 SGHKS and CDR2 YYEKEE come from the germline V gene (reference sequence). The CDR3 DNA sequence: TGTGCCAGCAGCTTGGCAGGGATCCAAGAGACCCAGTACTTC. As protein: CASSLAGIQETQYF.

The CDR3 here is CASSLDGTSTDTQYF. CDR3 DNA sequence: TGCGCCAGCAGCTTGGACGGGACTAGCACAGATACGCAGTATTTT. J is TRBJ2-3 and V is TRBV5-1; possibly TRBD2 for D (6 bases). This CDR3 has 15 residues. CDR1 SGHRS and CDR2 YFSETQ come from the germline V gene. Trimming removed 0 bases from V and 0 bases from J, with 8 bases in between.

The table lists this clonotype with many counts. The J gene is TRBJ2-1, the V gene TRBV4-1; 9 positions match TRBD2. V shed 1 base, J shed 7 bases, and the junction held 5 bases outside the gene matches. This CDR3 comprises 15 residues. The germline V gene encodes CDR1 MGHRA and CDR2 YSYEKL. CDR3 loop: CASSQAGTSRNEQFF. The CDR3 bases are TGCGCCAGCAGCCAAGCGGGGACTAGCAGGAATGAGCAGTTCTTC.

By sample fraction, this clonotype is medium-sized (0.01 to 0.1%). The chain links TRBV20-1 to TRBJ1-5, with no clear D. The CDR3 contains 13 residues. The V and J ends lost 5 bases and 0 bases respectively, with 8 bases between them. Per the germline V gene, CDR1 is DFQATT and CDR2 is SNEGSKA (reference sequence). CDR3: CSAAGPSNQPQHF. DNA of the CDR3: TGCAGTGCTGCCGGCCCTAGCAATCAGCCCCAGCATTTT.

This clonotype was counted ten times or more. The genes are TRBV11-2 and TRBJ2-7, with unresolved D. Trimming left V 2 bases short and J 1 base short, with 12 bases between. The germline gives CDR1 SGHAT, CDR2 FQNNGV. This CDR3 contains 15 residues. CDR3 DNA: TGTGCCAGCAGCTTAAGCCAAGCCGGGTCCTACGAGCAGTACTTC. It encodes CASSLSQAGSYEQYF.

This clonotype was seen ten or more times. V is TRBV6-2 or TRBV6-3 and J is TRBJ2-3; 7 bases align to TRBD2. This CDR3 contains 13 residues. Germline V CDR1 and CDR2: MNHEY, SVGEGT. The J segment lost 6 bases and the V segment lost 4 bases, leaving 4 bases of the junction unmatched. CDR3 nucleotides: TGTGCCAGCAGTTCGACTAGCTGGGATACGCAGTATTTT. Translated: CASSSTSWDTQYF.

This clonotype is medium-sized in the sample. The V call is TRBV27, the J call TRBJ2-7; the D is unclear. CDR3 length: 14 residues. V was clipped by 5 bases and J by 1 base, with 12 bases between them. Per the germline V gene, CDR1 is MNHEY and CDR2 is SMNVEV (reference sequence). In nucleotides, the CDR3 is TGTGCCAGCAGTCCCTCCCGAGGATCCTACGAGCAGTACTTC. It is translated as CASSPSRGSYEQYF.

This chain joins TRBV28 and TRBJ2-5; 15 bases agree with TRBD2. The junction had 7 bases not matched to a gene; V was cut back by 7 bases and J by 4 bases. Germline assignment: CDR1 MDHEN and CDR2 SYDVKM. The CDR3 is made up of 16 amino acids. The CDR3, as DNA: TGTGCCAGCACTCTGGGGGGACTAGCGGGAGGAGAGACCCAGTACTTC. Protein: CASTLGGLAGGETQYF.